These 25 T cell receptor beta chains were all obtained from the same sample, sequenced in a study of blood T cell repertoires in COVID-19. This table comes from immunoSEQ multiplex PCR, and its TCRdb copy is limited to in-frame clones, with some not included. This repertoire shows around 200,000 clones, more than 80% found once; its top ten account for over 1%. Sequences were obtained from PBMCs or T cells enriched from blood (not recorded which). The receptors were gathered from a man aged 25 to 45 who had recovered from COVID-19.

The chain couples TRBV28 to TRBJ1-3, with TRBD1 identical over 8 bases. The CDR3 totals 15 residues. The germline V gene encodes CDR1 MDHEN and CDR2 SYDVKM. Unmatched junction bases numbered 6, after V lost 5 bases and J lost 3 bases. The CDR3 bases are TGTGCCAGCAGTCCGACCGGGACAGGTGGAAACACCATATATTTT. It specifies CASSPTGTGGNTIYF.

The gene calls are TRBV24-1 and TRBJ2-1; 7 bases fit TRBD1. Germline CDR1 reads KGHDR; CDR2 reads SFDVKD. After removal of 1 base from V and 4 bases from J, the junction contained 12 bases not matched to a gene. The CDR3 is 18 residues long. For the CDR3, the DNA is TGTGCCACCAGTGATTTATATCTACGGGACAGCTCATACAATGAGCAGTTCTTC. This sequence encodes CATSDLYLRDSSYNEQFF.

The chain carries TRBV4-2 and TRBJ2-1; 7 bases line up with TRBD2. With 0 bases clipped from V and 5 bases from J, the junction kept 7 bases outside the gene matches. Germline V gene data show CDR1 as LGHNA and CDR2 as YNFKEQ. CDR3 length equals 16 residues. CDR3 amino acids: CASSQDVKGRDNEQFF. In DNA, the CDR3 is TGTGCCAGCAGCCAAGATGTAAAGGGGAGGGACAATGAGCAGTTCTTC.

This chain links TRBV24-1 with TRBJ2-6, with D possibly being TRBD1 (6 bases). This CDR3 has 15 amino acids. Per germline, CDR1 KGHDR and CDR2 SFDVKD. The ends were cut back, 4 bases at V and 4 bases at J, with 10 bases in the middle. The chain's CDR3 is CATSDLGQGANVLTF. The CDR3 DNA sequence: TGTGCCACCAGTGACCTTGGACAGGGGGCCAACGTCCTGACTTTC.

The chain is built from TRBV27 and TRBJ2-1; 11 nucleotides match TRBD2. Germline V lookup: CDR1 MNHEY, CDR2 SMNVEV (reference sequence). This CDR3 contains 17 residues. Trimming cost V 3 bases and J 6 bases; bases outside gene matches: 10. CDR3 amino acids: CASSFPTLAGVSNEQFF. The CDR3, as DNA: TGTGCCAGCAGTTTCCCCACACTAGCGGGAGTTTCCAATGAGCAGTTCTTC.

This chain links TRBV3-1 (or the pseudogene TRBV3-2) with TRBJ2-7; D possibly corresponds to TRBD1 (7 bases). Germline V CDR1 and CDR2: LGHDT, YNNKEL (reference sequence). Trimming left V 3 bases short and J 1 base short, with 13 bases between. This CDR3 is built from 15 residues. As DNA, the CDR3 is TGTGCCAGCAGCCAGACGACAGGGAGGTCCTACGAGCAGTACTTC. Its translation: CASSQTTGRSYEQYF.

The CDR3 protein is CASSTSEQETQYF. The CDR3, as DNA: TGTGCCAGTAGTACCAGCGAGCAAGAGACCCAGTACTTC. The chain has TRBV19 and TRBJ2-5; D gene ambiguous. Trimming left V 4 bases short and J 2 bases short, with 8 bases between. Germline V gives CDR1 LNHDA, CDR2 SQIVND (reference sequence). The CDR3 has 13 residues.

The chain recombines TRBV2 with TRBJ2-1; TRBD2 might be the D (6 bases). The CDR3 covers 15 residues. From germline, CDR1 is SNHLY and CDR2 FYNNEI. V shed 3 bases and J shed 4 bases, with 13 bases lying between them. The CDR3 DNA sequence: TGTGCCAGCAGTGATGGTAGCGGAAGATACAATGAGCAGTTCTTC. This encodes CASSDGSGRYNEQFF.

V is TRBV7-8 and J is TRBJ2-5, with unresolved D. The CDR3 has 12 residues. With 5 bases removed from V and 5 bases from J, the gap between germline ends came to 9 bases. The germline gives CDR1 SGHVS, CDR2 FQNEAQ. The CDR3 spells CASSLASETQYF. Written as DNA, the CDR3 is TGTGCCAGCAGCCTTGCGAGTGAGACCCAGTACTTC.

The chain employs TRBV6-2 or TRBV6-3 and TRBJ2-3, with TRBD2 identical over 13 bases. The CDR3 is made up of 17 amino acids. V was clipped by 2 bases and J by 4 bases; unmatched bases: 6. Germline assignment: CDR1 MNHEY and CDR2 SVGEGT. The CDR3 region has the DNA TGTGCCAGCAGTTACCGCATACTAGCGGGGGGGCCAGATACGCAGTATTTT. Protein: CASSYRILAGGPDTQYF.

This rearrangement joins TRBV4-2 to TRBJ2-5; 12 nucleotides agree with TRBD2. The CDR3 loop spans 17 amino acids. Germline V gene sequence: CDR1 LGHNA, CDR2 YNFKEQ. The trim removed 0 bases at V and 3 bases at J, leaving 5 bases unmatched. The CDR3 DNA reads as TGTGCCAGCAGCCAAGATGAGCTAGCGGGGGGGGAAGAGACCCAGTACTTC. Encoded protein: CASSQDELAGGEETQYF.

The chain has TRBV7-2 and TRBJ2-5, with TRBD2 matching over 7 bases. Germline V gives CDR1 SGHTA, CDR2 FQGNSA. V gave up 4 bases and J gave up 4 bases; unmatched junction bases: 15. The length of the CDR3 is 17 residues. The DNA for the CDR3 is TGTGCCAGCAGCTCATCCTTTTGGGAGGGGACCACAGAGACCCAGTACTTC. Protein product: CASSSSFWEGTTETQYF.

V usage is TRBV11-3 and J usage is TRBJ2-1; TRBD2 agrees at 9 bases. Germline lookup yields CDR1 SGHNT and CDR2 YENEEA. After removal of 5 bases from V and 2 bases from J, the junction contained 4 bases not matched to a gene. This CDR3 comprises 15 residues. The CDR3 protein is CASSLREGPYNEQFF. The CDR3 bases are TGTGCCAGCAGCCTGCGGGAGGGCCCCTACAATGAGCAGTTCTTC.

Notes on this clone: The germline gene is not matched at one end of the junction; a read error may be the cause. This rearrangement joins TRBV28 to TRBJ1-1; weak D call: TRBD1 (6 bases). The V gene's germline CDR1 is MDHEN and CDR2 SYDVKM. This CDR3 is 14 amino acids long. The CDR3 bases are TGTGCCAGCAGATCCACAGGGTCGAACACTGAAGCTTTCTTC. Translation gives CASRSTGSNTEAFF.

The V and J genes are TRBV5-4 and TRBJ1-3, with 7 positions matching TRBD1. CDR1 SGHNT and CDR2 YYREEE come from the germline V gene (reference sequence). The CDR3 loop spans 17 amino acids. The junction had 12 bases not matched to a gene; V was cut back by 3 bases and J by 3 bases. The CDR3 sequence: CASSSGPRDSGGNTIYF. CDR3 nucleotide sequence: TGTGCCAGCAGCTCCGGCCCCCGGGACAGTGGTGGAAACACCATATATTTT. Supplemented by reference TRBV5-4 and TRBJ1-3, the full variable domain reads ETGVTQSPTHLIKTRGQQVTLRCSSQSGHNTVSWYQQALGQGPQFIFQYYREEENGRGNFPPRFSGLQFPNYSSELNVNALELDDSALYLCASSSGPRDSGGNTIYFGEGSWLTVV.

The CDR3: CSASVGGLDYEQYF. The CDR3 DNA reads TGCAGTGCTAGTGTCGGCGGGCTAGACTACGAGCAGTACTTC. The chain uses TRBV20-1 and TRBJ2-7; TRBD2 is a possible D gene (5 bases). Germline CDR1 reads DFQATT; CDR2 reads SNEGSKA (reference sequence). The CDR3 spans 14 residues. Trimming stripped 3 bases from V and 3 bases from J, with 15 bases between.

The V call is TRBV3-1 (or the pseudogene TRBV3-2), the J call TRBJ2-1; 11 positions match TRBD2. Trimming took 4 bases from V and 0 from J; bases not matched to a gene: 5. This CDR3 contains 17 residues. Germline-derived CDR1 and CDR2 are LGHDT and YNNKEL (reference sequence). DNA of the CDR3: TGTGCCAGCAGCCCGGGACTAGCGGAAATCTCCTACAATGAGCAGTTCTTC. Amino acids: CASSPGLAEISYNEQFF.

The rearrangement uses TRBV9 and TRBJ2-2; 7 nucleotides line up with TRBD2. The J segment lost 2 bases and the V segment lost 2 bases, leaving 3 bases of the junction unmatched. The V gene's germline CDR1 is SGDLS and CDR2 YYNGEE. The CDR3 has 15 amino acids. The CDR3 coding sequence is TGTGCCAGCAGCGTGGCTAGCGGAAACACCGGGGAGCTGTTTTTT. Translation gives CASSVASGNTGELFF.

This chain connects TRBV18 to TRBJ2-3; 7 bases align to TRBD2. The CDR3 consists of 16 residues. V lost 3 bases, J lost 5 bases, and 11 bases stayed unmatched. Germline-derived CDR1 and CDR2 are KGHSH and LQKENI. The CDR3 sequence: CASSPFLREIVDTQYF. Written as DNA, the CDR3 is TGTGCCAGCTCACCGTTTCTGCGGGAGATTGTAGATACGCAGTATTTT.

This chain joins TRBV11-2 and TRBJ1-4, with a possible D match to TRBD1 (6 bases). CDR1 is SGHAT, CDR2 FQNNGV, per germline. This CDR3 comprises 13 residues. Trimming left V 3 bases short and J 7 bases short, with 9 bases between. The CDR3 sequence is CASSFLQGEKLFF. The CDR3 nucleotides read TGTGCCAGCAGCTTCCTACAGGGTGAAAAACTGTTTTTT.

This clone has only a few counts. The chain is built from TRBV10-1 and TRBJ2-1, with 12 bases identical to TRBD2. Germline V CDR1 and CDR2: WNHNN, SYGVQD (reference sequence). CDR3 size: 21 residues. J gave up 4 bases and V 3 bases, and 19 bases lay outside the gene matches. Written as DNA, the CDR3 is TGCGCCAGCAGTGATACCTATCGACTAGCGGGAGTACAGCAGTCTTACAATGAGCAGTTCTTC. Its translation: CASSDTYRLAGVQQSYNEQFF.

The J gene is TRBJ1-2, the V gene TRBV6-1, with TRBD1 as a possible D gene (6 bases). Trimming left V 2 bases short and J 6 bases short, with 13 bases between. Germline values: CDR1 MNHNS, CDR2 SASEGT. The CDR3 covers 14 residues. The CDR3 region is CASSERGGPDGYTF. CDR3 bases: TGTGCCAGCAGTGAAAGGGGGGGGCCCGATGGCTACACCTTC.

The chain recombines TRBV19 with TRBJ2-3; 7 nucleotides align to TRBD2. The trim removed 6 bases at V and 2 bases at J, leaving 11 bases unmatched. Germline CDR1 is LNHDA and CDR2 is SQIVND (reference sequence). This CDR3 region has 16 residues. CDR3 amino acids: CASSPGGSGPTDTQYF. The CDR3 bases are TGTGCCAGTAGCCCTGGGGGTAGCGGGCCCACAGATACGCAGTATTTT.

This chain connects TRBV7-2 to TRBJ2-7; D is uncertain. V shed 3 bases and J shed 2 bases, with 8 bases lying between them. The V gene's germline CDR1 is SGHTA and CDR2 FQGNSA. This CDR3 is built from 13 residues. This chain's CDR3 is CASSFVVTYEQYF. CDR3 coding DNA: TGTGCCAGCAGCTTTGTTGTTACCTACGAGCAGTACTTC. The full variable domain, completed using reference TRBV7-2 and TRBJ2-7, is GAGVSQSPSNKVTEKGKDVELRCDPISGHTALYWYRQSLGQGLEFLIYFQGNSAPDKSGLPSDRFSAERTGGSVSTLTIQRTQQEDSAVYLCASSFVVTYEQYFGPGTRLTVT.

This clone was seen only a few times. The rearrangement uses TRBV5-6 and TRBJ1-2, with 7 nucleotides matching TRBD1. Germline assignment: CDR1 SGHDT and CDR2 YYEEEE. The junction had 2 bases not matched to a gene; V was cut back by 4 bases and J by 5 bases. The CDR3 is 12 amino acids. CDR3 protein: CASSRTGYGYTF. CDR3 nucleotides: TGTGCCAGCAGCAGGACAGGATATGGCTACACCTTC. Full variable domain (missing parts from reference TRBV5-6 and TRBJ1-2): DAGVTQSPTHLIKTRGQQVTLRCSPKSGHDTVSWYQQALGQGPQFIFQYYEEEERQRGNFPDRFSGHQFPNYSSELNVNALLLGDSALYLCASSRTGYGYTFGSGTRLTVV.